A selection of T cell receptor beta chains follows, all from one sample in a study of CD4 T cells in relation to SARS-CoV-2 and coronaviruses. Only in-frame clones appear in the TCRdb table, and some are missing; sequencing was by immunoSEQ multiplex PCR. The sample comprises just under 65,000 clones, around 93% of which are singletons, and over 0.11% rests with the top ten. Material: naive CD4+ T cells from PBMCs. These receptors were obtained from a human donor in good health. Each CDR3 is given with its conserved first and last residue. The D gene is left open where the match is weak. Size tells how often a clone was seen (once, few, many) or the class of an expanded clone, and some rows leave it out.

j_call: TRBJ2-1; d_call: TRBD1; v_call: TRBV27; clone_size: NA; cdr3_nt: TGTGCCAGCAGTGTCAGGGGGCGAAGTGAGCAGTTCTTC; cdr3_aa: CASSVRGRSEQFF
j_call: TRBJ1-5; d_call: NA; v_call: TRBV28; clone_size: NA; cdr3_nt: TGTGCCAGCGGAGATCAGCCCCAGCATTTT; cdr3_aa: CASGDQPQHF
j_call: TRBJ2-5; d_call: TRBD2; v_call: TRBV18; clone_size: NA; cdr3_nt: TGTGCCAGCTCACAGACTAGCGGGAGGGGAGAGACCCAGTACTTC; cdr3_aa: CASSQTSGRGETQYF
j_call: TRBJ1-5; d_call: NA; v_call: TRBV5-1; clone_size: NA; cdr3_nt: TGCGCCAGCAGCCCGGGGACGGATAGCAATCAGCCCCAGCATTTT; cdr3_aa: CASSPGTDSNQPQHF
j_call: TRBJ2-1; d_call: TRBD1; v_call: TRBV9; clone_size: once; cdr3_nt: TGTGCCAGCAGCGCCCCCTCAGGGGGCCTCTACAATGAGCAGTTCTTC; cdr3_aa: CASSAPSGGLYNEQFF
j_call: TRBJ2-7; d_call: NA; v_call: TRBV6-4; clone_size: NA; cdr3_nt: TGTGCCAGCAGTGACTTAGGGGCTCTCTACGAGCAGTACTTC; cdr3_aa: CASSDLGALYEQYF
j_call: TRBJ2-3; d_call: NA; v_call: TRBV6-4; clone_size: NA; cdr3_nt: TGTGCCAGCAGTCGCCAGATTGACGGTGATACGCAGTATTTT; cdr3_aa: CASSRQIDGDTQYF
j_call: TRBJ2-5; d_call: NA; v_call: TRBV9; clone_size: NA; cdr3_nt: TGTGCCAGCAGCGTAGCTGAGGGCACCAAAGAGACCCAGTACTTC; cdr3_aa: CASSVAEGTKETQYF
j_call: TRBJ2-5; d_call: NA; v_call: TRBV15; clone_size: NA; cdr3_nt: TGTGCCACCAGCAAGGTCAGGGCGGCAGAGACCCAGTACTTC; cdr3_aa: CATSKVRAAETQYF
j_call: TRBJ1-2; d_call: NA; v_call: TRBV6-1; clone_size: NA; cdr3_nt: TGTGCCAGCAGTGAGTCAGGGGTCCCTGGCGGCTACACCTTC; cdr3_aa: CASSESGVPGGYTF
j_call: TRBJ2-5; d_call: TRBD2; v_call: TRBV7-3; clone_size: NA; cdr3_nt: TGTGCCAGCAGCCTAGCGGGAGGGTTTGAGACCCAGTACTTC; cdr3_aa: CASSLAGGFETQYF
j_call: TRBJ2-7; d_call: NA; v_call: TRBV5-6; clone_size: NA; cdr3_nt: TGTGCCAGCAGATCTTATGGGGAAGGTTACGAGCAGTACTTC; cdr3_aa: CASRSYGEGYEQYF
j_call: TRBJ2-7; d_call: NA; v_call: TRBV2; clone_size: once; cdr3_nt: TGTGCCAGCAAATGGACCCCTTCAAACTACGAGCAGTACTTC; cdr3_aa: CASKWTPSNYEQYF
j_call: TRBJ2-7; d_call: TRBD1; v_call: TRBV19; clone_size: once; cdr3_nt: TGTGCCAGTAGTACGTTAACAGGGGGTACCTACGAGCAGTACTTC; cdr3_aa: CASSTLTGGTYEQYF
j_call: TRBJ1-5; d_call: NA; v_call: TRBV5-6; clone_size: once; cdr3_nt: TGTGCCAGCAGCCAAAGGGGATATAGCAATCAGCCCCAGCATTTT; cdr3_aa: CASSQRGYSNQPQHF
j_call: TRBJ2-3; d_call: NA; v_call: TRBV7-9; clone_size: NA; cdr3_nt: TGTGCCAGCAGCTTGTCTAGCCCCCTTGGCACAGATACGCAGTATTTT; cdr3_aa: CASSLSSPLGTDTQYF
j_call: TRBJ1-2; d_call: NA; v_call: TRBV28; clone_size: NA; cdr3_nt: TGTGCCAGCAGACGGTCAGACAGCCTACTTAACTATGGCTACACCTTC; cdr3_aa: CASRRSDSLLNYGYTF
j_call: TRBJ2-7; d_call: NA; v_call: TRBV18; clone_size: NA; cdr3_nt: TGTGCCAGCTCAGTAAGTACTGGACCGACCACCTACGAGCAGTACTTC; cdr3_aa: CASSVSTGPTTYEQYF
j_call: TRBJ2-5; d_call: TRBD2; v_call: TRBV19; clone_size: NA; cdr3_nt: TGTGCCAGTAGTGCGTTAGCGGGAGGTGATCTTGGGGAGACCCAGTACTTC; cdr3_aa: CASSALAGGDLGETQYF
j_call: TRBJ1-1; d_call: NA; v_call: TRBV20-1; clone_size: NA; cdr3_nt: TGCAGTGCTCCCGCTGGCACTGAAGCTTTCTTT; cdr3_aa: CSAPAGTEAFF
j_call: TRBJ2-3; d_call: TRBD2; v_call: TRBV5-1; clone_size: NA; cdr3_nt: TGCGCCAGCAGCTTGGGACTAGCGAGAAGCACAGATACGCAGTATTTT; cdr3_aa: CASSLGLARSTDTQYF
j_call: TRBJ2-1; d_call: NA; v_call: TRBV30; clone_size: NA; cdr3_nt: TGTGCCTGGAGTGGGATCAGTGAGCAGTTCTTC; cdr3_aa: CAWSGISEQFF
j_call: TRBJ2-5; d_call: TRBD2; v_call: TRBV19; clone_size: NA; cdr3_nt: TGTGCCAGCCGGACGGGACTAGCGGTCCAAGAGACCCAGTACTTC; cdr3_aa: CASRTGLAVQETQYF
j_call: TRBJ2-5; d_call: TRBD1; v_call: TRBV9; clone_size: NA; cdr3_nt: TGTGCCAGCAGCGCCCCTGACAGGGCAAAGACCCAGTACTTC; cdr3_aa: CASSAPDRAKTQYF
j_call: TRBJ1-2; d_call: NA; v_call: TRBV27; clone_size: once; cdr3_nt: TGTGCCAGCAGTACCCGGGAAAACTATGGCTACACCTTC; cdr3_aa: CASSTRENYGYTF
j_call: TRBJ1-1; d_call: NA; v_call: TRBV18; clone_size: once; cdr3_nt: TGTGCCAGCTCACCAAACGAGAATGGACGGAACACTGAAGCTTTCTTT; cdr3_aa: CASSPNENGRNTEAFF
j_call: TRBJ2-7; d_call: TRBD2; v_call: TRBV5-1; clone_size: NA; cdr3_nt: TGCGCCAGCAGCCCGGGGACTAGCGGGCGCGAGCAGTACTTC; cdr3_aa: CASSPGTSGREQYF
j_call: TRBJ2-5; d_call: NA; v_call: TRBV20-1; clone_size: NA; cdr3_nt: TGCAGTGCTAGTCCGCTTCAGGGACCCATGGAGACCCAGTACTTC; cdr3_aa: CSASPLQGPMETQYF
j_call: TRBJ2-5; d_call: NA; v_call: TRBV6-6; clone_size: NA; cdr3_nt: TGTGCCAGCAGTCCAGGACGGACTCAAGAGACCCAGTACTTC; cdr3_aa: CASSPGRTQETQYF
j_call: TRBJ2-4; d_call: NA; v_call: TRBV3-1/TRBV3-2; clone_size: NA; cdr3_nt: TGTGCCAGCAGCCAAGCCAGGGTGGCCAAAAACATTCAGTACTTC; cdr3_aa: CASSQARVAKNIQYF
j_call: TRBJ2-7; d_call: NA; v_call: TRBV7-8; clone_size: NA; cdr3_nt: TGTGCCAGCAGCTCGTCCGACCGCGCGGTCTACGAGCAGTACTTC; cdr3_aa: CASSSSDRAVYEQYF
j_call: TRBJ1-5; d_call: NA; v_call: TRBV2; clone_size: few; cdr3_nt: TGTGCCAGCAGTGATAGGATTATCAATCAGCCCCAGCATTTT; cdr3_aa: CASSDRIINQPQHF
j_call: TRBJ1-5; d_call: NA; v_call: TRBV7-9; clone_size: NA; cdr3_nt: TGTGCCAGCAGCCCGCCTGGATATGAGCAGCCCCAGCATTTT; cdr3_aa: CASSPPGYEQPQHF
j_call: TRBJ2-5; d_call: NA; v_call: TRBV18; clone_size: NA; cdr3_nt: TGTGCCAGCTCACCACCATCAACAGCACAAGAGACCCAGTACTTC; cdr3_aa: CASSPPSTAQETQYF
j_call: TRBJ1-5; d_call: TRBD1; v_call: TRBV19; clone_size: NA; cdr3_nt: TGTGCCAGTAGTCCTCGAGCGCCCGGGACAGGGTATCTCAATCAGCCCCAGCATTTT; cdr3_aa: CASSPRAPGTGYLNQPQHF
j_call: TRBJ2-7; d_call: TRBD1; v_call: TRBV27; clone_size: NA; cdr3_nt: TGTGCCAGCAGTGCTCGGACAGGCACCTACGAGCAGTACTTC; cdr3_aa: CASSARTGTYEQYF
j_call: TRBJ1-2; d_call: NA; v_call: TRBV24-1; clone_size: NA; cdr3_nt: TGTGCCACCAGTCCCCGACAGCCTACTAACTATGGCTACACCTTC; cdr3_aa: CATSPRQPTNYGYTF
j_call: TRBJ2-7; d_call: TRBD2; v_call: TRBV9; clone_size: NA; cdr3_nt: TGTGCCAGCAACCCGACTAGCGGGAGAGGTGAGCAGTACTTC; cdr3_aa: CASNPTSGRGEQYF
j_call: TRBJ2-3; d_call: TRBD1; v_call: TRBV5-1; clone_size: NA; cdr3_nt: TGCGCCAGCAGCCAGAGACAGGGGACTTACACAGATACGCAGTATTTT; cdr3_aa: CASSQRQGTYTDTQYF
j_call: TRBJ2-3; d_call: TRBD1; v_call: TRBV25-1; clone_size: NA; cdr3_nt: TGTGCCAGCAGTGTGGTCGGGACAGGGCGCACAGATACGCAGTATTTT; cdr3_aa: CASSVVGTGRTDTQYF
j_call: TRBJ2-4; d_call: TRBD1; v_call: TRBV5-4; clone_size: once; cdr3_nt: TGTGCCAGCAGTTTGACAGGGAACCAAAACATTCAGTACTTC; cdr3_aa: CASSLTGNQNIQYF
j_call: TRBJ1-5; d_call: TRBD1; v_call: TRBV2; clone_size: NA; cdr3_nt: TGTGCCAGCACAGCTGAGACAGGGCTAAATCAGCCCCAGCATTTT; cdr3_aa: CASTAETGLNQPQHF
j_call: TRBJ1-1; d_call: NA; v_call: TRBV5-1; clone_size: NA; cdr3_nt: TGCGCCAGCAGCTTGCCGGGCACTGAAGCTTTCTTT; cdr3_aa: CASSLPGTEAFF
j_call: TRBJ1-5; d_call: NA; v_call: TRBV6-5; clone_size: NA; cdr3_nt: TGTGCCAGCAGTTCCAGCCGGGATCAGCCCCAGCATTTT; cdr3_aa: CASSSSRDQPQHF
j_call: TRBJ1-5; d_call: TRBD1; v_call: TRBV28; clone_size: NA; cdr3_nt: TGTGCCAGCAGTGCCCAGGGACAGGGGCTTCAGCCCCAGCATTTT; cdr3_aa: CASSAQGQGLQPQHF
j_call: TRBJ1-3; d_call: NA; v_call: TRBV7-2; clone_size: NA; cdr3_nt: TGTGCCAGCAGCAGCACTGGAAACACCATATATTTT; cdr3_aa: CASSSTGNTIYF
j_call: TRBJ1-3; d_call: TRBD1; v_call: TRBV5-1; clone_size: NA; cdr3_nt: TGCGCCAGCGGAACAGGGGGCTCTGGAAACACCATATATTTT; cdr3_aa: CASGTGGSGNTIYF